This T cell receptor (beta chain) is from a study of cytomegalovirus exposure and HLA in healthy donors. Overall study: Of the donors genotyped, several hundred in all, about 80% fell in the Caucasian-associated ancestry cluster.

This PCR relied on a set of 60 Vbeta primers and 13 Jbeta primers. TCRdb's table, derived via immunoSEQ multiplex PCR, lists solely in-frame clones and lacks some. The table has about 130,000 clones, over 75% seen once; the top ten hold 5.5% to 7.5%. Study-wide results and caveats: In a later analysis, the majority of CMV-associated beta chains seemingly showed HLA restriction.

As regards this clone: Its target is unknown.

Although they were nominally healthy when sampled, donors likely had unrecorded immune exposures. Germline CDR1 and CDR2: KGHSH and LQKENI. Trimming took off 2 bases at V and 3 bases at J, with 10 bases between the two ends. There are 14 residues in the CDR3. The chain joins TRBV18 to TRBJ1-2; D remains unclear. This clonotype was obtained from a woman aged 40 to 55 in good health and CMV-seropositive. What was sequenced was PBMCs. In nucleotides, the CDR3 is TGTGCCAGCTCACCAGGAGGTGGCTACTATGGCTACACCTTC. This translates into CASSPGGGYYGYTF.